These 15 T cell receptor beta chains were sequenced from one sample in a study of T cell repertoires in cytomegalovirus infection. No antigen has been assigned to these receptors. TCRdb fed the reads into MiXCR, producing one record per CDR3 protein. This sample has 650,000 to 900,000 distinct CDR3 sequences, with around 29% found just once. The starting material was cultured CD8+ T cells from PBMCs, obtained from culture after CMV antigen stimulation. The receptors derive from a human donor in good health (CMV status not recorded). Some clones in this sample may be carry-over from other donors' samples.

This clonotype was counted ten times or more. The chain carries TRBV27 and TRBJ1-4, with TRBD1 identical over 7 bases. After removal of 2 bases from V and 5 bases from J, the junction contained 2 bases not matched to a gene. CDR3 length equals 14 residues. Per germline, CDR1 MNHEY and CDR2 SMNVEV (reference sequence). CDR3 residues: CASSLIRGNEKLFF. The CDR3 nucleotides are TGTGCCAGCAGTTTAATCAGGGGGAATGAAAAACTGTTTTTT.

The V gene is TRBV19, the J gene TRBJ1-2; unclear D gene. CDR1 is LNHDA and CDR2 is SQIVND in the germline V gene (reference sequence). This CDR3 contains 14 residues. With 10 bases removed from V and 2 bases from J, the gap between germline ends came to 17 bases. CDR3 coding DNA: TGTGCCACAACCAGTCTCGCCTCCAACTATGGCTACACCTTC. This codes for CATTSLASNYGYTF.

This chain links TRBV6-5 with TRBJ1-6; 7 bases match TRBD1. Germline loops: CDR1 MNHEY, CDR2 SVGAGI. V lost 5 bases and J lost 8; bases outside the gene matches: 12. The CDR3 has 16 residues. The CDR3 DNA follows: TGTGCCAGCAGTCCAAATCCCGGGACAGTGTATTCACCCCTCCACTTT. This gives the protein CASSPNPGTVYSPLHF.

Only a few counts were recorded for this clonotype. The V gene is TRBV6-1, the J gene TRBJ2-1, with D perhaps matching TRBD2 (6 bases). Trimming removed 1 base from V and 2 bases from J, with 9 bases in between. Germline V gene data show CDR1 as MNHNS and CDR2 as SASEGT. The CDR3 spans 15 residues. In DNA, the CDR3 is TGTGCCAGCAGTGAAGATTGGGGGGCCTACAATGAGCAGTTCTTC. This encodes CASSEDWGAYNEQFF.

This chain uses TRBV5-6 with TRBJ1-6; tentative D call: TRBD1 (6 bases). CDR1 and CDR2 (germline): SGHDT, YYEEEE. The CDR3 runs to 17 residues. Trimming pared 0 bases from V and 0 bases from J, leaving 10 bases between. The CDR3 spells CASSLGDKSSYNSPLHF. The CDR3 nucleotides are TGTGCCAGCAGCTTGGGGGACAAGAGCTCCTATAATTCACCCCTCCACTTT.

The chain recombines TRBV12-5 with TRBJ2-5; 9 bases are shared with TRBD1. Germline-derived CDR1 and CDR2 are LGHNT and FRNRAP. This CDR3 has 16 amino acids. J was trimmed by 1 base and V by 1 base; bases with no gene match: 4. In DNA, the CDR3 is TGTGCTAGTGGTTTGGCGGGACAGGGTTCCCAAGAGACCCAGTACTTC. Amino acid sequence: CASGLAGQGSQETQYF.

The rearrangement joins TRBV29-1 to TRBJ2-1; D is uncertain. The CDR3 loop spans 14 amino acids. CDR1 is SQVTM and CDR2 is ANQGSEA in the germline V gene. V lost 2 bases to trimming and J lost 2 bases, with 10 bases between them. CDR3 protein: CSVESQITYNEQFF. CDR3 DNA: TGCAGCGTTGAATCCCAGATTACCTACAATGAGCAGTTCTTC.

The V call is TRBV4-2, the J call TRBJ1-3; D call uncertain. The CDR3 runs 14 residues. Trimming left V 0 bases short and J 3 bases short, with 6 bases between. Germline V lookup: CDR1 LGHNA, CDR2 YNFKEQ. CDR3 sequence reads: CASSQEGNGNTIYF. Here the CDR3 DNA reads TGTGCCAGCAGCCAAGAAGGGAATGGAAACACCATATATTTT.

The genes are TRBV29-1 and TRBJ2-5; tentatively, D is TRBD1 (5 bases). Germline V lookup: CDR1 SQVTM, CDR2 ANQGSEA. V lost 3 bases to trimming and J lost 4 bases, with 9 bases between them. The CDR3 runs to 12 residues. CDR3 sequence (DNA): TGCAGCGTTGATCTGGGGCCAGAGACCCAGTACTTC. Translating gives CSVDLGPETQYF.

In this sample, this clonotype turned up a few times. The genes are TRBV4-1 and TRBJ2-1; D is ambiguous. This CDR3 region has 15 residues. Trimming took 4 bases from V and 2 from J, leaving 12 bases between them. Germline V gene data show CDR1 as MGHRA and CDR2 as YSYEKL. In DNA, the CDR3 is TGCGCCAGCAGCCCAAGCGAGCAGGCCTACAATGAGCAGTTCTTC. Translating it yields CASSPSEQAYNEQFF.

This clonotype was counted between two and nine times. This rearrangement joins TRBV5-8 to TRBJ1-4, with 10 bases fitting TRBD1. Trimming cost V 4 bases and J 4 bases; bases outside gene matches: 7. Per the germline V gene, CDR1 is SGHTS and CDR2 is YDEGEE. The CDR3 loop spans 16 amino acids. CDR3 DNA: TGTGCCAGCAGCGGCCGGGACAGGGGACTTAATGAAAAACTGTTTTTT. Translated: CASSGRDRGLNEKLFF.

Only a few counts were recorded for this clonotype. CDR3 in amino acids: CASSIYWTSGNNEQFF. DNA of the CDR3: TGTGCCAGTAGTATCTATTGGACTAGCGGCAACAATGAGCAGTTCTTC. The chain joins TRBV19 to TRBJ2-1; TRBD2 matches 10 bases. The length of the CDR3 is 16 residues. Trimming removed 3 bases from V and 5 bases from J; junction bases left unmatched: 7. CDR1 LNHDA and CDR2 SQIVND come from the germline V gene (reference sequence).

The rearrangement joins TRBV7-9 to TRBJ2-3, with 9 bases aligning to TRBD1. CDR3 size: 15 residues. Trimming cost V 5 bases and J 5 bases; bases outside gene matches: 8. Germline-derived CDR1 and CDR2 are SEHNR and FQNEAQ (reference sequence). The CDR3 nucleotides read TGTGCCAGCAGCGAAAAACAGGGGGCAGTAGATACGCAGTATTTT. Protein: CASSEKQGAVDTQYF.

This clonotype was picked up one time. This chain links TRBV28 with TRBJ2-1; D gene uncertain. V was clipped by 5 bases and J by 9 bases, with 11 bases between them. The CDR3 loop spans 12 amino acids. In germline, CDR1 is MDHEN, CDR2 SYDVKM. CDR3 in amino acids: CASSPTSVEQFF. The CDR3 DNA follows: TGTGCCAGCAGTCCCACCAGCGTTGAGCAGTTCTTC. Full variable domain (remainder filled in from reference TRBV28 and TRBJ2-1): DVKVTQSSRYLVKRTGEKVFLECVQDMDHENMFWYRQDPGLGLRLIYFSYDVKMKEKGDIPEGYSVSREKKERFSLILESASTNQTSMYLCASSPTSVEQFFGPGTRLTVL.

This chain connects TRBV28 to TRBJ2-5; 12 nucleotides agree with TRBD2. The CDR3 sequence is 16 residues long. Trimming cost V 4 bases and J 4 bases; bases outside gene matches: 7. Germline lookup yields CDR1 MDHEN and CDR2 SYDVKM. CDR3 sequence reads: CASSWTSGVWGETQYF. The CDR3 nucleotides are TGTGCCAGCAGTTGGACTAGCGGGGTCTGGGGAGAGACCCAGTACTTC.